The 14 T cell receptor beta chains listed next were all sequenced from one sample in a study of blood T cell repertoires in COVID-19. Some clones are missing from TCRdb's copy, which holds only in-frame ones; the method was immunoSEQ multiplex PCR. The table has roughly 300,000 clones, approximately 89% seen once. What was sequenced was peripheral blood. Source of these receptors: a woman between 45 and 65 years old who had recovered from COVID-19.

The J gene is TRBJ1-4, the V gene TRBV6-2 or TRBV6-3; D remains unclear. Trimming shortened V by 3 bases and J by 7 bases, and 9 bases separated the two germline ends. There are 13 residues in the CDR3. Per the germline V gene, CDR1 is MNHEY and CDR2 is SVGEGT. CDR3 nucleotide sequence: TGTGCCAGCAGTTATAGGGCGGGTGAAAAACTGTTTTTT. Translated, it gives CASSYRAGEKLFF.

This chain uses TRBV4-1 with TRBJ2-7; TRBD1 matches at 8 bases. The CDR3 consists of 18 residues. The germline gives CDR1 MGHRA, CDR2 YSYEKL. With V trimmed by 0 bases and J by 1 base, 11 bases remained unmatched. As DNA, the CDR3 is TGCGCCAGCAGCCAAGACCCAGGGGGCGTTAAGTTGTCCTACGAGCAGTACTTC. It codes for CASSQDPGGVKLSYEQYF.

The chain employs TRBV19 and TRBJ2-1; D perhaps matches TRBD1 (6 bases). Germline CDR1 reads LNHDA; CDR2 reads SQIVND (reference sequence). Trimming stripped 4 bases from V and 6 bases from J, with 13 bases between. This CDR3 comprises 14 residues. The CDR3 is CASSRQENSNEQFF. CDR3 coding DNA: TGTGCCAGTAGTAGACAGGAGAACTCCAATGAGCAGTTCTTC.

The V call is TRBV9, the J call TRBJ2-3, with 11 bases matching TRBD2. V trimming: 4 bases; J trimming: 2 bases; junction bases outside the gene matches: 6. The germline V gene encodes CDR1 SGDLS and CDR2 YYNGEE. The CDR3 is made up of 16 amino acids. The CDR3 region is CASSRPGLAVTDTQYF. The CDR3 DNA reads as TGTGCCAGCAGCAGACCGGGACTAGCGGTCACAGATACGCAGTATTTT. Combining the CDR3 with reference TRBV9 and TRBJ2-3 gives the whole variable domain DSGVTQTPKHLITATGQRVTLRCSPRSGDLSVYWYQQSLDQGLQFLIQYYNGEERAKGNILERFSAQQFPDLHSELNLSSLELGDSALYFCASSRPGLAVTDTQYFGPGTRLTVL.

This rearrangement joins TRBV5-6 to TRBJ2-7; 9 positions match TRBD1. The V gene's germline CDR1 is SGHDT and CDR2 YYEEEE. Unmatched junction bases numbered 20, after V lost 1 base and J lost 6 bases. The CDR3 contains 19 residues. The CDR3 DNA is TGTGCCAGCAGCTTGTTGGCCGGGACAGGGTATTCGGGGGGCCGCGAGCAGTACTTC. Its protein is CASSLLAGTGYSGGREQYF.

Turning to this clone: At one end, the junction sequence differs from germline, possibly due to a read error. V usage is TRBV7-3 and J usage is TRBJ2-1; TRBD2 is a possible D gene (6 bases). Germline assignment: CDR1 SGHTA and CDR2 FQGTGA. The CDR3 spans 16 residues. Here the CDR3 reads CASSLTAGYPYTEQFF. Written as DNA, the CDR3 is TGTGCCAGCAGCTTAACGGCGGGGTATCCCTACACTGAGCAGTTCTTC.

The rearrangement uses TRBV13 and TRBJ2-7; D remains unclear. Germline V gene data show CDR1 as PRHDT and CDR2 as FYEKMQ (reference sequence). The CDR3 totals 13 residues. V was shortened by 2 bases and J by 6 bases, with 11 bases between the two germline ends. The DNA of the CDR3 is TGTGCCAGCAGCTTATATATTGAGGTCGAGCAGTACTTC. The encoded protein is CASSLYIEVEQYF.

Here the CDR3 reads CASSEGSRADTQYF. CDR3 DNA: TGTGCCAGCAGTGAGGGTAGTCGGGCAGATACGCAGTATTTT. The rearrangement uses TRBV2 and TRBJ2-3; D gene unclear. V lost 3 bases, J lost 4 bases, and 11 bases lay in between. This CDR3 is 14 amino acids long. The germline CDR1 and CDR2 sequences are SNHLY and FYNNEI.

As DNA, the CDR3 is TGCAGTGCTAGTGCCGGAGATACGCAGTATTTT. Its translation: CSASAGDTQYF. The chain is built from TRBV20-1 and TRBJ2-3; the D is unclear. The V gene's germline CDR1 is DFQATT and CDR2 SNEGSKA (reference sequence). CDR3 length equals 11 residues. Between the trimmed V and J ends, which lost 3 bases and 5 bases, there was a span of 6 bases.

This clone was picked up a small number of times. This rearrangement joins TRBV6-1 to TRBJ2-7, with D unclear. Germline V CDR1 and CDR2: MNHNS, SASEGT. CDR3 length: 12 amino acids. Trimming stripped 1 base from V and 4 bases from J, with 5 bases between. CDR3 loop: CASSEVGYEQYF. CDR3 in DNA: TGTGCCAGCAGTGAAGTCGGTTACGAGCAGTACTTC.

The chain employs TRBV2 and TRBJ2-1; a possible D gene is TRBD1 (6 bases). V dropped 11 bases and J dropped 0 bases, with 17 bases sitting between them. The CDR3 has 15 residues. CDR1 is SNHLY and CDR2 is FYNNEI in the germline V gene. This chain's CDR3 is CAGKGDRFSYNEQFF. The CDR3 coding sequence is TGTGCCGGAAAGGGCGACAGGTTCTCCTACAATGAGCAGTTCTTC. The full variable domain, in which reference TRBV2 and TRBJ2-1 provide the parts outside the CDR3, is EPEVTQTPSHQVTQMGQEVILRCVPISNHLYFYWYRQILGQKVEFLVSFYNNEISEKSEIFDDQFSVERPDGSNFTLKIRSTKLEDSAMYFCAGKGDRFSYNEQFFGPGTRLTVL.

The gene calls are TRBV6-2 or TRBV6-3 and TRBJ2-1; 13 bases map to TRBD2. Trimming took 2 bases from V and 6 from J; bases not matched to a gene: 10. This CDR3 contains 18 residues. From germline, CDR1 is MNHEY and CDR2 SVGEGT. Here the CDR3 DNA reads TGTGCCAGCAGTTACGGTCGGGGACTAGCGGGATCCGGCAATGAGCAGTTCTTC. Translated: CASSYGRGLAGSGNEQFF.

With regard to this clone: In the same sample, other DNA sequences code for this CDR3. The chain uses TRBV7-2 and TRBJ2-3, with D tentatively TRBD2 (6 bases). Trimming took 3 bases from V and 3 from J, leaving 10 bases between them. In germline, CDR1 is SGHTA, CDR2 FQGNSA. CDR3 length: 14 amino acids. The CDR3 nucleotides read TGTGCCAGCAGCTTGGCCCTAGCGACAGATACGCAGTATTTT. Translated: CASSLALATDTQYF.

This clone was seen a few times. The V and J genes are TRBV19 and TRBJ1-2; weak D call: TRBD1 (6 bases). In germline, CDR1 is LNHDA, CDR2 SQIVND (reference sequence). The CDR3 has 13 residues. V was shortened by 5 bases and J by 1 base, with 8 bases between the two germline ends. Here the CDR3 reads CASSWTDNYGYTF. The CDR3, as DNA: TGTGCCAGTAGTTGGACAGATAACTATGGCTACACCTTC.